The sequence of this T cell receptor beta chain was determined in a study of regulatory T cells in long-lasting Graves disease. Study findings and constraints: Investigators studied peripheral blood only, not thyroid tissue.

This clonotype was seen repeatedly, ten times or more. What it binds is unknown. Trimming shortened V by 1 base and J by 2 bases, and 17 bases separated the two germline ends. The CDR3 length is 17 residues. Looked up from germline, CDR1 is SGHVS and CDR2 is FNYEAQ. Libraries of TCR beta came from iRepertoire HTBI primers plus Arm-PCR of CDR3 regions. Each CDR3 protein gets one entry after TCRdb re-called the multiplex PCR reads with MiXCR. The sample lists some 370,000 distinct CDR3 sequences; 20% were seen once. The time point: persistent/refractory GD, antithyroid drugs over 5 years with positive TRAb. Generation of the TCR library employed RNA extracted from PBMCs.

The source is a female donor with Graves disease. The V and J genes are TRBV7-6 and TRBJ2-5, with a possible D match to TRBD2 (6 bases). The sequencing used peripheral blood mononuclear cells (PBMCs), collected when the disease was refractory, from a patient treated with antithyroid drugs. The CDR3 loop reads CASSLVVEAEGQETQYF. In DNA form, the CDR3 reads TGTGCCAGCAGCTTAGTAGTGGAGGCGGAGGGACAAGAGACCCAGTACTTC.